This entry is about one T cell receptor beta chain. The germline V gene has CDR1 GTSNPN and CDR2 SVGIG (reference sequence). V was trimmed by 0 bases and J by 7 bases, leaving 9 bases between them. The CDR3 is 12 amino acids. The sample comes from a study of T cell responses to AZD1222 COVID-19 vaccine. The data were produced by immunoSEQ multiplex PCR, yet TCRdb's version contains in-frame clones alone and is incomplete. Among nearly 110,000 clones listed, less than 95% were seen once. Sequences were derived from peripheral blood, sampled 28 days after the second AZD1222 dose. V gene TRBV30 combines with J gene TRBJ1-2, with a tentative D call TRBD1 (5 bases). The receptor was isolated from an adult who received the AZD1222 COVID-19 vaccine. CDR3 protein: CAWSVGAGGYTF. CDR3 coding DNA: TGTGCCTGGAGTGTCGGGGCGGGTGGCTACACCTTC.